This is a list of T cell receptor beta chains from one sample in a study of blood T cell repertoires in COVID-19. Sequencing was performed with immunoSEQ multiplex PCR; in TCRdb, only in-frame clones are kept and a portion is missing. The sample gives some 500,000 clones, 85% to 90% of which show up once; about 8% is in the top ten. Sequencing was carried out using peripheral blood. These receptors came from a woman aged 50 to 60 with COVID-19, enrolled during active disease. The CDR3 runs from the conserved cysteine through the conserved F or W.

>TRBV5-4|TRBJ1-2
CASSLGDSLSNYGYTF
>TRBV6-1|TRBJ1-1
CASSERQGAGNTEAFF
>TRBV7-9|TRBJ2-3
CASSALETGGTTDTQYF
>TRBV5-1|TRBJ2-7
CASSWSGRSSYEQYF
>TRBV24-1|TRBJ2-2
CATSDTVRGTTGELFF
>TRBV5-6|TRBJ1-6
CASSLLHPGRGSPLHF
>TRBV5-1|TRBJ2-3
CASSYGTDRASTDTQYF
>TRBV6-5|TRBJ1-6
CASMEDPERALHF
>TRBV4-1|TRBJ2-7
CASSQGLAGSSSYEQYF
>TRBV5-1|TRBJ1-2
CASSSDRAANYGYTF
>TRBV7-2|TRBJ1-6
CASSQTGTGVSPLHF
>TRBV29-1|TRBJ1-1
CSAGQGGNTEAFF
>TRBV6-5|TRBJ1-3
CASSYMSSGNTIYF
>TRBV2|TRBJ2-1
CASSDQGVKDNEQFF
>TRBV7-9|TRBJ1-3
CASSLAISGNTIYF
>TRBV5-6|TRBJ1-1
CASSFLQGSEAFF
>TRBV21-1|TRBJ1-5
CASSKDRDQPQHF
>TRBV30|TRBJ1-2
CAWSGDRAYGYTF
>TRBV5-6|TRBJ2-2
CASSLIRARTGELFF
>TRBV12-3/TRBV12-4|TRBJ2-7
CASTGEPTYEQYF
>TRBV29-1|TRBJ2-7
CSVRLGTGSGEQYF
>TRBV27|TRBJ2-3
CASSLRGPYTDTQYF
>TRBV25-1|TRBJ2-3
CASSEYETSTDTQYF
>TRBV20-1|TRBJ1-2
CSASRAGRTTYGYTF
>TRBV19|TRBJ1-1
CASSGPADTEAFF
>TRBV9|TRBJ2-7
CASSVALNYEQYF
>TRBV28|TRBJ2-7
CASRPTGFYEQYF
>TRBV5-6|TRBJ1-2
CASSLGQGAQGYTF
>TRBV30|TRBJ1-2
CAWRIALSGGF
>TRBV4-2|TRBJ2-7
CASSLRTGDSYEQYF
>TRBV11-1|TRBJ2-7
CAVSQTGSYEQYF
>TRBV29-1|TRBJ1-2
CSVGSPNYGYTF
>TRBV5-4|TRBJ2-1
CASSWDRGPYNEQFF
>TRBV7-3|TRBJ2-1
CASSHAGGSFHDEQFF